The T cell receptor beta chain under discussion was sequenced for a study of shared clonotypes between healthy human individuals (dated by TCRdb to between 2020 and 2021). In the study overall: The cohort included a few men and a couple of women between 18 and 49 years of age. To increase sequencing depth and limit assay-specific biases, different laboratories used diverse techniques to prepare libraries and sequence TCR repertoires. To estimate repertoire size and how much clonotype sharing occurs between individuals, the study deeply sequenced the blood TCR repertoires of several healthy adults. Per donor, three plates each were used for CD4 naive and CD4 memory, two for CD8 naive, and one for CD8 memory. Each donor's leukapheresis produced roughly between roughly 0.85 and 9 billion PBMCs. On the study overall, not on this receptor specifically: Sampling was restricted to blood, and TCR repertoires in tissue are likely to differ from TCR repertoires in blood. Naive subsets generally had larger estimated clonotype richness than memory subsets. Compared with non-shared clonotypes, the clonotypes found in all four sorted-subset donors had higher generation probabilities. The genetic and exposure-history diversity represented was limited by the small number of donors. Pairwise subsampling led to the expectation that sequencing depth would affect the degree of clonotype sharing among donors. Approximately 5% of naive CD4, 3% to 4% of naive CD8, around 2.3% of memory CD4, and 0.4% of memory CD8 clonotypes were shared across a few donors. Even with the large sequencing depth, rarefaction of the sorted-subset datasets indicated that sequencing was incomplete.

Counted from cysteine to phenylalanine, this CDR3 has 13 amino acids. The sequence is cut down to CDR3 DNA, 39 bases in frame from base 1. CDR1 is given as SGHTS and CDR2 as YDEGEE, both from the germline V gene. V and J lose 6 bases and 6 bases, and a span of 14 bases separates them. On this clone itself: Its antigen has not been determined. No base quality values were provided; no much bigger clone lies one nucleotide off.

Healthy HIV-negative adults with no recently reported acute infections or vaccinations were included as donors. Only Caucasian adults living in Nashville, Tennessee, USA were represented among the donors. Magnetic negative selection was used to enrich CD4+ T cells, after which naive cells were positively selected on CD45RA and the negative fraction became the memory subset. Blood was obtained by leukapheresis, after which PBMCs were separated by Ficoll-Histopaque density gradient centrifugation and cryopreserved in liquid nitrogen vapor phase. Purity and quantity of every magnetically sorted T cell population were checked by analytical flow cytometry. Genomic DNA was isolated from each sorted fraction and quantified by UV absorbance on a Nanodrop 2000c. Using the deep immunoSEQ assay, TCR CDR3 regions were amplified from genomic DNA by multiplex PCR. Extracted genomic DNA from each cell subset was spread evenly across all wells of several immunoSEQ 96-well plates, with each plate serving as a replicate. For sorted subsets, each replicate PCR was loaded with 200 ng genomic DNA, equivalent to 30,000 or so T cell genomes. Purified libraries were measured with a Qubit 3.0 fluorometer, size-checked on a Bioanalyzer 2100, and measured again with the KAPA Library Quantification kit. Every immunoSEQ 96-well plate was sequenced on a separate single-read 150-cycle Illumina NextSeq 550 flow cell. Processing in the source paper ran as follows. Because the immunoSEQ output held only junctional sequences and lacked quality scores, the filtering could not match the filtering applied to full-length reads. Sequences were annotated with PyIR, a Python wrapper for IgBLAST v1.9, using IMGT germline references to assign V/J genes and CDR3. Reads were filtered out if the reads had weak V/J assignments (E-value above 1e-6), no CDR3, stop codons, out-of-frame junctions, or ambiguous translated residues. V3J clonotypes were defined by identical inferred V gene, J gene, and CDR3 amino acid sequence. The percentage overlap between two repertoires was calculated by dividing the number of shared unique clonotypes by the size of the smaller repertoire. Richness of each repertoire was evaluated using RTK rarefaction, the Chao1 estimator, and Recon v2.1 estimates of unobserved clonotypes. For all TCRbeta clonotypes obtained by the gDNA method from a handful of donors, generation probabilities were computed with OLGA. TCRdb took this table from immuneACCESS and kept in-frame rearrangements with V and J called. Such tables lack part of the clones; where checked against another copy, unresolved V genes explain under half of the gap, and the rest is unexplained. The V and J calls and the clone size are those of that table, but D and trimming were determined from the DNA. The sample records roughly 2.2 million clones, under 95% of which are singletons. The ten largest clones add up to roughly 0.34% of the sample.

Sequenced sample: naive CD4+ T cells from PBMCs. What this sample's cell subset or site label stands for: CD45RA+ positively selected. This chain is built from TRBV5-8 and TRBJ2-3; the D segment cannot be called with confidence. This TCR came from a man aged 18 to 35 in good health. Some clones in this sample may be carry-over from other donors' samples. The sequence in DNA is TGTGCCAGCATCCGGCTCCCGCTGGATACGCAGTATTTT. This codes for CASIRLPLDTQYF.